This T cell receptor beta chain was observed in a study (dated by TCRdb to 2016 to 2017). Library method: RT-PCR. TCRdb shows the sequencer as Illumina MiSeq. TCRdb took the public reads, trimmed them with fastp at Q25, ran MiXCR for clone calling and kept in-frame beta chains. When rows share a CDR3 protein, they turn into one entry using the most common DNA and genes. In this sample the table shows about 700,000 distinct CDR3 sequences, 13% to 15% of which occur a single time. The ten most abundant clones make up just over 3.5% of the sample. This clonotype appeared a few times. Its antigen has not been determined. Nothing much larger sits one base from this clone, and base qualities are not available. CDR1 and CDR2 are drawn from the germline V gene: SGHTA, FQGNSA. The CDR3 measures 16 amino acids from cysteine to phenylalanine. Only the CDR3 region is kept as DNA, spanning 48 bases read in frame from base 1. The germline V and J ends show losses of 3 bases and 2 bases respectively, and no gene match explains 7 bases of the junction.

The receptor was isolated from a female donor in good health, serving as a healthy control. The chain is made from TRBV7-2 and TRBJ2-5; 9 bases in the junction line up with TRBD2. Sequencing was done on a sample of memory CD4+ T cells from blood. The CDR3 in this case is CASSFFLAGAQETQYF. The DNA sequence reads TGTGCCAGCAGCTTCTTCTTAGCGGGAGCGCAAGAGACCCAGTACTTC.